Below are 4 T cell receptor beta chains sequenced from a single sample in a study of shared clonotypes between healthy human individuals. The data were produced by immunoSEQ multiplex PCR, yet TCRdb's version contains in-frame clones alone and is incomplete. Of fewer than 1.8 million clones listed, approximately 98.5% were seen once; the top ten hold around 0.33%. The sequenced material came from naive CD4+ T cells sorted from blood. Indicated subset: CD45RA+ positively selected. The source is a man between 25 and 39 years old in good health.

The gene calls are TRBV4-1 and TRBJ2-1; 10 bases align to TRBD2. Germline loops: CDR1 MGHRA, CDR2 YSYEKL. J lost 3 bases, V lost 0 bases, and 11 bases had no gene match. The CDR3 contains 19 residues. The CDR3 region is CASSQDRIAGGHGYNEQFF. DNA of the CDR3: TGCGCCAGCAGCCAAGATAGGATAGCGGGAGGCCATGGCTACAATGAGCAGTTCTTC.

A single count supports this clone. V and J are TRBV2 and TRBJ1-2, with D possibly TRBD1 on 5 matching bases. Trimming removed 8 bases from V and 0 bases from J, with 16 bases in between. The CDR3 sequence is 15 residues long. Germline loops: CDR1 SNHLY, CDR2 FYNNEI. CDR3 coding DNA: TGTGCCAGCTGGGGCAGGAGTCAAACTAACTATGGCTACACCTTC. It is translated as CASWGRSQTNYGYTF.

The chain carries TRBV5-6 and TRBJ2-6, with 8 bases matching TRBD1. CDR3 size: 19 residues. Germline trimming cut 1 base from V and 2 bases from J; bases unmatched to any gene: 11. Germline CDR1 is SGHDT and CDR2 is YYEEEE. CDR3 residues: CASSLFSGQGRAGANVLTF. The CDR3 bases are TGTGCCAGCAGCTTGTTTAGCGGACAGGGAAGGGCTGGGGCCAACGTCCTGACTTTC.

The V gene is TRBV7-7, the J gene TRBJ2-5; the D is unclear. V was shortened by 2 bases and J by 2 bases, with 6 bases between the two germline ends. The CDR3 consists of 13 residues. Germline loops: CDR1 SSHAT, CDR2 FNYEAQ (reference sequence). The CDR3 sequence is CASSLRVQETQYF. The CDR3 DNA reads as TGTGCCAGCAGCTTAAGGGTACAAGAGACCCAGTACTTC.